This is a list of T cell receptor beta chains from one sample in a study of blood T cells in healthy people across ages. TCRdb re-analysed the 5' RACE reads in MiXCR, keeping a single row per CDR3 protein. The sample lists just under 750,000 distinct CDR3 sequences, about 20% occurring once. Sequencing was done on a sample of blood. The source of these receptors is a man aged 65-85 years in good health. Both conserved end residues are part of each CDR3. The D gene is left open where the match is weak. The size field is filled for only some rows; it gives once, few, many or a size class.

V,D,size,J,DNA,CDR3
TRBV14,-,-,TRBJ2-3,TGTGCCAGCAGCCAAGTTTTCTCCACAGATACGCAGTATTTT,CASSQVFSTDTQYF
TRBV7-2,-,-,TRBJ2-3,TGTGCCAGCAGCTTAGTGGGGGATAACACAGATACGCAGTATTTT,CASSLVGDNTDTQYF
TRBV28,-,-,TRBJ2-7,TGTGCCAGCACCGAGGGCGGATACGAGCAGTACTTC,CASTEGGYEQYF
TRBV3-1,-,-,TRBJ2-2,TGTGCCAGCAGCCCGGAGACTAACACCGGGGAGCTGTTTTTT,CASSPETNTGELFF
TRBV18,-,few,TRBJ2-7,TGTGCCAGCTCACCAATCGGGACTGAGGCTAGGGAGCAGTACTTC,CASSPIGTEAREQYF
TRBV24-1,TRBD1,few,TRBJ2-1,TGTGCCACCAGTGACCCGAGGAGACAGGGGACCTACAATGAGCAGTTCTTC,CATSDPRRQGTYNEQFF
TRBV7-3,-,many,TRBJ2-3,TGTGCCAGCAGCTTAAGTCTGCCCACAGATACGCAGTATTTT,CASSLSLPTDTQYF
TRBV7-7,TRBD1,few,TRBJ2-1,TGTGCCAGCAGCAAAAACCCGACAGGGAACAATGAGCAGTTCTTC,CASSKNPTGNNEQFF
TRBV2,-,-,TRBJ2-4,TGTGCCAGCAGCGCCCTAAATGGCAAAAACATTCAGTACTTC,CASSALNGKNIQYF
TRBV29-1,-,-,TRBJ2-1,TGCAGCGTTGAAGGTATTAGTGAGCAGTTCTTC,CSVEGISEQFF
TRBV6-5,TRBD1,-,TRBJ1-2,TGTGCCAGCTCACGGACAGGGGAAAACTATGGCTACACCTTC,CASSRTGENYGYTF
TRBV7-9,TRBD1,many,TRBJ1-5,TGTGCCAGCAGCCCAGGGGGGGATCAGCCCCAGCATTTT,CASSPGGDQPQHF
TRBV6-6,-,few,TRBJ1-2,TGTGCCAGCAGTCCGGTGCAGGGGAACTATGGCTACACCTTC,CASSPVQGNYGYTF
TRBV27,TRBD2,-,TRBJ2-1,TGTGCCAGCAGTTTCGGGACTAGCGGGTTGAGCTCCTACAATGAGCAGTTCTTC,CASSFGTSGLSSYNEQFF
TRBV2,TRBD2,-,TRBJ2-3,TGTGCCAGCAGGGAACGTAGCGGGAGGGCCTCGGATACGCAGTATTTT,CASRERSGRASDTQYF
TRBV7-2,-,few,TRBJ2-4,TGTGCCAGCAGCTTAGCGGGTTGGGACATTCAGTACTTC,CASSLAGWDIQYF
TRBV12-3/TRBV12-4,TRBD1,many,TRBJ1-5,TGTGCCAGCAGCCCCAGTTGGGTGACAGGGATAAATAGCAATCAGCCCCAGCATTTT,CASSPSWVTGINSNQPQHF
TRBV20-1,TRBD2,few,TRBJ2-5,TGCAGTGCTAGACCGACTAGCGGGGTAGAGACCCAGTACTTC,CSARPTSGVETQYF
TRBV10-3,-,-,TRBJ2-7,TGTGCCATCAAAGAGGGCAAGGGGGGCTACGAGCAGTACTTC,CAIKEGKGGYEQYF
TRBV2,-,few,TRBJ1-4,TGTGCCAGCAGTGAACGGGCCAGGGGAGAAGAAAAACTGTTTTTT,CASSERARGEEKLFF
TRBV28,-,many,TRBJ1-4,TGTGCCAGCAGTGGAAGGGGGTTAGGAGAAAAACTGTTTTTT,CASSGRGLGEKLFF
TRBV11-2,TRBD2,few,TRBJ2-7,TGTGCCAGCAGCTTAGATTTGGTGCTAGCGGGATTTATGTTCTTC,CASSLDLVLAGFMFF
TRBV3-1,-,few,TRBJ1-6,TGTGCCAGCAGCCAGGGGGAGTATAATTCACCCCTCCACTTT,CASSQGEYNSPLHF
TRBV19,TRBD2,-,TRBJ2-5,TGTGCCAGTAAACTAGCGGGAGGGAGAGAGACCCAGTACTTC,CASKLAGGRETQYF
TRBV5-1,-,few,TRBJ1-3,TGCGCCAGCCGGGACGGGGACTCTGGAAACACCATATATTTT,CASRDGDSGNTIYF
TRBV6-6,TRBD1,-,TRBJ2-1,TGTGCCAGCAGTAAGGGACAGGGAGCGGGTGAGCAGTTCTTC,CASSKGQGAGEQFF
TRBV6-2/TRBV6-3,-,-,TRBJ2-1,TGTGCCAGCAGTTACATTGGACAAGGATTCAATGAGCAGTTCTTC,CASSYIGQGFNEQFF
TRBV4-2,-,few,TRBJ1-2,TGTGCCAGCAGCCAAGATTTAGGCTTGAGCGGCTACACCTTC,CASSQDLGLSGYTF
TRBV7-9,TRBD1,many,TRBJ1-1,TGTGCCAGCAGCATGCAGGGGGCAAACACTGAAGCTTTCTTT,CASSMQGANTEAFF
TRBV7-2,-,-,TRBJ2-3,TGTGCCAGCAGCTTGAGTGCCGGGACCCGCACAGATACGCAGTATTTT,CASSLSAGTRTDTQYF
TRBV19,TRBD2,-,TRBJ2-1,TGTGCCAGTAGTATAGGGAGCGGGGCGTACAATGAGCAGTTCTTC,CASSIGSGAYNEQFF
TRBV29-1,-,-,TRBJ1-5,TGCAGCGTTGACACCAGGGTGTGTGTCCAGCCCCAGCATTTT,CSVDTRVCVQPQHF
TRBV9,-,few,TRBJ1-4,TGTGCCAGCAGCGCAGCCCCGGGCCGCGAAAAACTGTTTTTT,CASSAAPGREKLFF
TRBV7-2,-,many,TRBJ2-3,TGTGCCAGCAGCTACCCAGATACGCAGTATTTT,CASSYPDTQYF
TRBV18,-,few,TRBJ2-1,TGTGCCAGCTCACCGGGGCAGGGGTCGTCCAATGAGCAGTTCTTC,CASSPGQGSSNEQFF